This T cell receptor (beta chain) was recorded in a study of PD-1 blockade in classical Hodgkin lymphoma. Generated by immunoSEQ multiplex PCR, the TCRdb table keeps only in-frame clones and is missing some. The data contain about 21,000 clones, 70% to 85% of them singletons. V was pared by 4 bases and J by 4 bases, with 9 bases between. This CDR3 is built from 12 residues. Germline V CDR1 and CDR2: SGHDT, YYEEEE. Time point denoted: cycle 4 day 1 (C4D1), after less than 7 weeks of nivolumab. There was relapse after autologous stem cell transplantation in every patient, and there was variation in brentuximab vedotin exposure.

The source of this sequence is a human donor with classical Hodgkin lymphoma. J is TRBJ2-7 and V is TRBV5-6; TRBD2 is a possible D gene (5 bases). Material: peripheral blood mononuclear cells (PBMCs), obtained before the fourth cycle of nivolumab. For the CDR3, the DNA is TGTGCCAGCAGCCGGGGAAGTTACGAGCAGTACTTC. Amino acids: CASSRGSYEQYF.